This is a list of T cell receptor beta chains from one sample in a study of cytomegalovirus exposure and HLA in healthy donors. Profiling relied on immunoSEQ multiplex PCR, and the TCRdb table lists in-frame clones only, not all of them. The sample lists tens of thousands of clones, under 85% occurring once. The specimen was PBMCs. The source is a man aged 25-40 years in good health and CMV-seronegative. The conserved cysteine and the conserved F or W are not part of the CDR3 here. Fields, in order: J gene, V gene, CDR3 protein.

j_gene: TRBJ1-2; v_gene: TRBV19; CDR3aa: ASSIDRIKGYT
j_gene: TRBJ1-5; v_gene: TRBV11-2; CDR3aa: ASSLGPNGNQPQH
j_gene: TRBJ1-3; v_gene: TRBV2; CDR3aa: ASRSPGTSGNTIY
j_gene: TRBJ2-2; v_gene: TRBV2; CDR3aa: ASTPHGKTGELF
j_gene: TRBJ2-5; v_gene: TRBV7-2; CDR3aa: ASSFDRRRETQY
j_gene: TRBJ1-4; v_gene: TRBV4-3; CDR3aa: ASSPTGGPNEKLF
j_gene: TRBJ1-2; v_gene: TRBV27; CDR3aa: ASSPWAGGSGYT
j_gene: TRBJ1-4; v_gene: TRBV4-1; CDR3aa: ASSQEVTAANEKLF
j_gene: TRBJ2-1; v_gene: TRBV5-1; CDR3aa: ASSFLIPTSGGSYNEQF
j_gene: TRBJ1-1; v_gene: TRBV25-1; CDR3aa: ASSDRDRNTEAF
j_gene: TRBJ1-2; v_gene: TRBV6-4; CDR3aa: ASIRTDGYT
j_gene: TRBJ2-7; v_gene: TRBV28; CDR3aa: ATNRVTYEQY
j_gene: TRBJ1-5; v_gene: TRBV28; CDR3aa: ASSRVQGFNQPQH
j_gene: TRBJ2-7; v_gene: TRBV9; CDR3aa: ASSAASGGFSYEQY
j_gene: TRBJ1-1; v_gene: TRBV6-1; CDR3aa: ASSEPAREQTEAF
j_gene: TRBJ2-7; v_gene: TRBV6-1; CDR3aa: ASSEEGGRNYEQY
j_gene: TRBJ1-2; v_gene: TRBV28; CDR3aa: ASSFRGANYGYT
j_gene: TRBJ2-7; v_gene: TRBV7-8; CDR3aa: ASKRGLAGPFQY
j_gene: TRBJ1-2; v_gene: TRBV13; CDR3aa: ASVRQKGDYGYT
j_gene: TRBJ2-7; v_gene: TRBV7-3; CDR3aa: ASSLEGTGGSYEQY
j_gene: TRBJ1-2; v_gene: TRBV7-9; CDR3aa: ASSLTGGFGTYGYT
j_gene: TRBJ2-5; v_gene: TRBV7-8; CDR3aa: ASSFASGGAQTQY
j_gene: TRBJ2-7; v_gene: TRBV5-1; CDR3aa: ASSREGQGYEQY
j_gene: TRBJ2-1; v_gene: TRBV7-3; CDR3aa: ASSPLIAGGYNEQF
j_gene: TRBJ2-2; v_gene: TRBV7-2; CDR3aa: ASSSVWLAGGGTGELF
j_gene: TRBJ2-5; v_gene: TRBV2; CDR3aa: ASTTTGSETQY
j_gene: TRBJ1-2; v_gene: TRBV27; CDR3aa: ASRRTGVDGYT
j_gene: TRBJ1-2; v_gene: TRBV9; CDR3aa: ASSTRDRGYYGYT
j_gene: TRBJ2-7; v_gene: TRBV10-2; CDR3aa: ASTSIQGYEQY
j_gene: TRBJ2-2; v_gene: TRBV25-1; CDR3aa: ASSGYRDRADTGELF
j_gene: TRBJ2-1; v_gene: TRBV5-4; CDR3aa: ASSFDAGGYNEQF
j_gene: TRBJ1-1; v_gene: TRBV28; CDR3aa: ASSSFDSIYTEAF
j_gene: TRBJ1-2; v_gene: TRBV18; CDR3aa: ASSPDRGLEGYT
j_gene: TRBJ1-5; v_gene: TRBV30; CDR3aa: AWSHGAAQPQH
j_gene: TRBJ1-3; v_gene: TRBV29-1; CDR3aa: SVEETGGNTIY
j_gene: TRBJ2-5; v_gene: TRBV19; CDR3aa: ASSIVAGGRETQY
j_gene: TRBJ2-1; v_gene: TRBV21-1; CDR3aa: ASSKVSFCGGPPNEQF
j_gene: TRBJ1-6; v_gene: TRBV5-1; CDR3aa: ASSLGQGPSPLH
j_gene: TRBJ2-3; v_gene: TRBV15; CDR3aa: ATSRERGGTDTQY
j_gene: TRBJ1-5; v_gene: TRBV18; CDR3aa: ASSQGAEYQPQH
j_gene: TRBJ1-5; v_gene: TRBV28; CDR3aa: ASRIGQVEQPQH
j_gene: TRBJ2-1; v_gene: TRBV7-2; CDR3aa: ASSPPGQGYNEQF
j_gene: TRBJ2-7; v_gene: TRBV4-3; CDR3aa: ASSPAPTRDRDAYEQY
j_gene: TRBJ1-1; v_gene: TRBV28; CDR3aa: ASSYLEQGSAEAF